One sample yielded the 14 T cell receptor beta chains listed below, sequenced in a study of beta chain features in type 1 diabetes. Expressed TCRB transcripts were sequenced because the isolated RNA had all been reverse transcribed beforehand. Repertoires were generated with immunoSEQ multiplex PCR, while TCRdb's copy carries only in-frame clones and drops some. The sample lists fewer than 350,000 clones, 20% occurring once. Sequencing input: naive CD4+ T cells from blood. These receptors were taken from a woman in her late teens or twenties in good health.

V gene TRBV5-1 combines with J gene TRBJ2-3; 13 bases align to TRBD2. CDR1 and CDR2 (germline): SGHRS, YFSETQ. This CDR3 has 17 residues. The ends lost 2 bases at V and 2 bases at J; junction bases unmatched: 5. The CDR3 nucleotides are TGCGCCAGCAGCTTCGGGACTAGCGGGACAGCCACAGATACGCAGTATTTT. Protein product: CASSFGTSGTATDTQYF.

Turning to this clone: Other nucleotide sequences in the sample specify the same CDR3. The chain couples TRBV7-2 to TRBJ1-2, with 10 bases aligning to TRBD1. There are 14 residues in the CDR3. V gave up 5 bases and J gave up 3 bases; unmatched junction bases: 3. From germline, CDR1 is SGHTA and CDR2 FQGNSA. CDR3 in DNA: TGTGCCAGCAGCCGGGACAGGGGCGACTATGGCTACACCTTC. This codes for CASSRDRGDYGYTF.

The V and J genes are TRBV30 and TRBJ1-2, with 10 bases that match TRBD1. The CDR3 totals 13 residues. Germline CDR1 and CDR2: GTSNPN and SVGIG (reference sequence). V shed 4 bases and J 3 bases; nucleotides not matched to a gene: 2. The CDR3 coding sequence is TGTGCCTGGATTGGGACAGGGGACTATGGCTACACCTTC. It is translated as CAWIGTGDYGYTF.

The rearrangement uses TRBV5-4 and TRBJ2-2; 13 positions match TRBD2. With V trimmed by 3 bases and J by 5 bases, 4 bases remained unmatched. The CDR3 covers 16 residues. In germline, CDR1 is SGHNT, CDR2 YYREEE (reference sequence). CDR3 loop: CASSSRTSGRTGELFF. The DNA of the CDR3 is TGTGCCAGCAGCTCCCGGACTAGCGGGAGAACCGGGGAGCTGTTTTTT.

This clone was recorded a few times. CDR3 loop: CASAQGSNQPQHF. Written as DNA, the CDR3 is TGTGCCTCGGCCCAGGGGAGCAATCAGCCCCAGCATTTT. This chain connects TRBV2 to TRBJ1-5; D possibly corresponds to TRBD1 (6 bases). Trimming removed 11 bases at V and 1 base at J, with 12 bases between. The CDR3 has 13 residues. Germline CDR1 SNHLY, CDR2 FYNNEI.

The V and J genes are TRBV6-1 and TRBJ2-1, with a weak D call TRBD2 (6 bases). Germline assignment: CDR1 MNHNS and CDR2 SASEGT. The CDR3 runs 15 residues. V shed 8 bases and J shed 4 bases, with 18 bases lying between them. The CDR3 reads CASGKDGRKYNEQFF. The CDR3 DNA follows: TGTGCCAGCGGGAAGGACGGGAGAAAGTACAATGAGCAGTTCTTC.

This clone was counted a few times. The chain recombines TRBV12-5 with TRBJ2-3; no firm D call. CDR3 size: 13 residues. The ends were cut back, 4 bases at V and 6 bases at J, with 11 bases in the middle. Germline V lookup: CDR1 LGHNT, CDR2 FRNRAP. The CDR3 region is CASGSRLSDTQYF. For the CDR3, the DNA is TGTGCTAGTGGTTCCCGACTCTCCGATACGCAGTATTTT. Full variable domain (rest looked up from reference TRBV12-5 and TRBJ2-3): DARVTQTPRHKVTEMGQEVTMRCQPILGHNTVFWYRQTMMQGLELLAYFRNRAPLDDSGMPKDRFSAEMPDATLATLKIQPSEPRDSAVYFCASGSRLSDTQYFGPGTRLTVL.

The chain recombines TRBV4-3 with TRBJ2-3, with 11 bases fitting TRBD2. The CDR3 totals 18 residues. Germline assignment: CDR1 LGHNA and CDR2 YSLEER. Trimming took 0 bases from V and 4 from J; bases not matched to a gene: 9. The CDR3 region is CASSQDLRLAGGSDTQYF. The CDR3 DNA follows: TGCGCCAGCAGCCAAGATCTTAGGCTAGCGGGGGGTTCAGATACGCAGTATTTT.

V usage is TRBV5-1 and J usage is TRBJ2-3, with TRBD2 identical over 8 bases. Germline-derived CDR1 and CDR2 are SGHRS and YFSETQ. This CDR3 is built from 17 residues. With V trimmed by 2 bases and J by 7 bases, 15 bases remained unmatched. The CDR3 DNA is TGCGCCAGCAGCTTTGGTCAGCGGGAGCGGGGCGTCTATACGCAGTATTTT. This gives the protein CASSFGQRERGVYTQYF.

The chain uses TRBV29-1 and TRBJ2-5; tentatively, D is TRBD1 (6 bases). The CDR3 contains 14 residues. V was pared by 3 bases and J by 7 bases, with 18 bases between. Germline V gene sequence: CDR1 SQVTM, CDR2 ANQGSEA. The CDR3 nucleotides are TGCAGCGTTGAGGGTTGGGGGCAGGGCGGGACCCAGTACTTC. Translating gives CSVEGWGQGGTQYF.

The J gene is TRBJ2-2, the V gene TRBV9; a weak D match, TRBD2 (5 bases). The CDR3 has 14 residues. Per germline, CDR1 SGDLS and CDR2 YYNGEE. Trimming pared 0 bases from V and 4 bases from J, leaving 7 bases between. CDR3 bases: TGTGCCAGCAGCGTAGACGGGGTCACCGGGGAGCTGTTTTTT. Residues: CASSVDGVTGELFF.

This clone was seen a few times. The chain joins TRBV4-2 to TRBJ2-1; 9 bases align to TRBD2. Per germline, CDR1 LGHNA and CDR2 YNFKEQ. V shed 0 bases and J 4 bases; nucleotides not matched to a gene: 10. The CDR3 contains 18 residues. CDR3: CASSQDQGWTSVYNEQFF. The CDR3 coding sequence is TGTGCCAGCAGCCAAGATCAGGGGTGGACTAGCGTGTACAATGAGCAGTTCTTC.

V and J are TRBV6-8 and TRBJ2-1; TRBD2 might be the D (5 bases). The CDR3 consists of 16 residues. V was trimmed by 0 bases and J by 5 bases, leaving 14 bases between them. Germline CDR1 is MNHGY and CDR2 is SAAAGT. The CDR3 spells CASSYSKDYANNEQFF. CDR3 bases: TGTGCCAGCAGTTACTCCAAAGACTACGCCAACAATGAGCAGTTCTTC.

The chain combines TRBV30 with TRBJ2-7; 10 nucleotides match TRBD2. The CDR3 length is 15 residues. The V gene's germline CDR1 is GTSNPN and CDR2 SVGIG (reference sequence). V dropped 2 bases and J dropped 5; count of bases not matched to a gene: 9. The CDR3 DNA reads as TGTGCCTGGAGTAATGGGCTAGCGGGAGCTCACGAGCAGTACTTC. It translates to CAWSNGLAGAHEQYF.